These 25 T cell receptor beta chains were sequenced from one sample in a study of CD8+CD57+ T cells in acquired aplastic anemia. Template material for TCR beta VDJ and CDR3 profiling consisted of genomic DNA. TCRdb re-called the reads through MiXCR, storing one row per CDR3 protein. The sample consists of some 180,000 distinct CDR3 sequences, 40% to 55% of them appearing once. Material: sorted CD4+, CD8+, or CD8+CD57+ T cells (not recorded which) from PBMCs. The receptors shown here come from a human donor in good health.

In this sample, this clonotype turned up many times. The rearrangement joins TRBV12-3 or TRBV12-4 to TRBJ2-1, with 14 bases identical to TRBD2. The CDR3 runs to 15 residues. Germline trimming cut 6 bases from V and 5 bases from J; bases unmatched to any gene: 3. The chain's CDR3 is CASSKGLAGDNEQFF. DNA for the CDR3: TGTGCCAGCAGCAAGGGACTAGCGGGGGACAATGAGCAGTTCTTC.

This clonotype was detected once. Given a much more abundant clone one base away, this may be a read error. This chain joins TRBV5-1 and TRBJ1-1, with 7 bases aligning to TRBD1. V lost 4 bases to trimming and J lost 3 bases; unmatched junction nucleotides: 12. The CDR3 consists of 16 residues. Germline-derived CDR1 and CDR2 are SGHRS and YFSETQ. DNA of the CDR3: TGCGCCAGCAGCGCTGGGGACAGCGGGTGGGACACTGAAGCTTTCTTT. It translates to CASSAGDSGWDTEAFF. The full variable domain, with the rest looked up from reference TRBV5-1 and TRBJ1-1, is KAGVTQTPRYLIKTRGQQVTLSCSPISGHRSVSWYQQTPGQGLQFLFEYFSETQRNKGNFPGRFSGRQFSNSRSEMNVSTLELGDSALYLCASSAGDSGWDTEAFFGQGTRLTVV.

The chain employs TRBV6-4 and TRBJ2-3; 10 bases map to TRBD1. Per germline, CDR1 MRHNA and CDR2 SNTAGT. The CDR3 totals 15 residues. The J segment lost 1 base and the V segment lost 2 bases, leaving 0 bases of the junction unmatched. This CDR3 is CASSDGTGGTDTQYF. CDR3 in DNA: TGTGCCAGCAGTGACGGGACAGGGGGCACAGATACGCAGTATTTT.

This chain connects TRBV4-1 to TRBJ1-4; maybe TRBD1 (6 bases). Trimming took 0 bases from V and 4 from J, leaving 9 bases between them. CDR1 and CDR2 (germline): MGHRA, YSYEKL. This CDR3 has 15 residues. CDR3 residues: CASSQDLQGNEKLFF. For the CDR3, the DNA is TGCGCCAGCAGCCAAGACCTACAGGGTAATGAAAAACTGTTTTTT.

V gene TRBV6-2 or TRBV6-3 combines with J gene TRBJ1-2; TRBD1 matches at 7 bases. This CDR3 is built from 14 residues. Per germline, CDR1 MNHEY and CDR2 SVGEGT. The V and J ends lost 4 bases and 2 bases, in that order; junction bases with no gene match: 4. The CDR3 loop reads CASSSQGQNYGYTF. The CDR3 bases are TGTGCCAGCAGTTCCCAGGGACAGAACTATGGCTACACCTTC.

This sequence joins TRBV24-1 and TRBJ2-1; D not resolved. The V and J ends lost 4 bases and 10 bases respectively, with 19 bases between them. In germline, CDR1 is KGHDR, CDR2 SFDVKD. This CDR3 is built from 15 residues. The CDR3 loop is CATSDRKGVVWEQFF. DNA of the CDR3: TGTGCCACCAGTGACCGAAAGGGTGTGGTTTGGGAGCAGTTCTTC.

This clonotype was detected ten times or more. This chain connects TRBV11-2 to TRBJ2-1; the match to TRBD2 covers 8 bases. The CDR3 contains 17 residues. The J segment lost 4 bases and the V segment lost 5 bases, leaving 13 bases of the junction unmatched. Per the germline V gene, CDR1 is SGHAT and CDR2 is FQNNGV. The CDR3 is CASSLGRGASGYNEQFF. The CDR3 nucleotides read TGTGCCAGCAGCCTTGGCAGGGGCGCTAGCGGGTACAATGAGCAGTTCTTC.

CDR3 in DNA: TGTGCCACCAGCAACCTCAGGGGGTACACCGGGGAGCTGTTTTTT. As protein: CATSNLRGYTGELFF. The chain recombines TRBV24-1 with TRBJ2-2; TRBD1 matches 7 bases. V shed 7 bases, J shed 3 bases, and the junction held 7 bases outside the gene matches. Germline loops: CDR1 KGHDR, CDR2 SFDVKD. CDR3 length: 15 residues.

This clonotype appeared many times. V usage is TRBV6-1 and J usage is TRBJ1-5, with unresolved D. The V end lost 1 base, the J end lost 3 bases, and 7 bases lay between the germline ends. Germline V gives CDR1 MNHNS, CDR2 SASEGT. This CDR3 comprises 14 residues. CDR3 sequence reads: CASSEGPLNQPQHF. The DNA of the CDR3 is TGTGCCAGCAGTGAAGGGCCTCTCAATCAGCCCCAGCATTTT.

This clonotype has at least ten counts. The V gene is TRBV5-4, the J gene TRBJ2-1, with 12 bases matching TRBD2. CDR1 and CDR2 from the germline V gene are SGHNT and YYREEE (reference sequence). The V segment lost 2 bases and the J segment 10 bases; nucleotides outside the gene matches: 10. The CDR3 is 16 residues long. Here the CDR3 DNA reads TGTGCCAGCAGCTTCCCCGGACTAGCGGGACTACGGGAGCAGTTCTTC. Amino acids: CASSFPGLAGLREQFF.

This clonotype occurred a few times. V gene TRBV15 combines with J gene TRBJ1-1, with a possible D match to TRBD1 (6 bases). Trimming pared 1 base from V and 11 bases from J, leaving 14 bases between. This CDR3 is 13 amino acids long. Germline CDR1 LNHNV, CDR2 YYDKDF (reference sequence). The DNA for the CDR3 is TGTGCCACCAGCAGAGGCGGGGGCTCTTGGGCTTTCTTT. It encodes CATSRGGGSWAFF.

In its sample, this clonotype was seen many times. In DNA form, the CDR3 reads TGCAGTGCTCCAAACCTACGGGGACCACTGGGGGAGCAGTACTTC. Residues: CSAPNLRGPLGEQYF. This sequence joins TRBV20-1 and TRBJ2-7; D is perhaps TRBD1 or TRBD2 (5 bases each). In germline, CDR1 is DFQATT, CDR2 SNEGSKA (reference sequence). The CDR3 contains 15 residues. The germline V and J ends were trimmed by 5 bases and 7 bases, with 24 bases remaining between them.

This clonotype came up many times. The CDR3 sequence: CASSNRGYGYTF. The CDR3 bases are TGTGCCAGCAGCAACAGGGGATATGGCTACACCTTC. This chain connects TRBV7-2 to TRBJ1-2, with 7 nucleotides matching TRBD1. This CDR3 contains 12 residues. Germline trimming cut 5 bases from V and 5 bases from J; bases unmatched to any gene: 2. Looked up from germline, CDR1 is SGHTA and CDR2 is FQGNSA.

This rearrangement joins TRBV24-1 to TRBJ2-1; unclear D gene. The V and J ends lost 5 bases and 8 bases respectively, with 12 bases between them. The CDR3 consists of 13 residues. The germline V gene encodes CDR1 KGHDR and CDR2 SFDVKD. For the CDR3, the DNA is TGTGCCACCAGTGTATACCCGTTAGATGAGCAGTTCTTC. Its translation is CATSVYPLDEQFF.

Regarding this clonotype: A clone one base away is much larger, so this may be a read error. It is likely a read error, because the conserved phenylalanine at the end of the CDR3 is missing. This chain uses TRBV6-5 with TRBJ1-5, with unresolved D. V lost 0 bases, J lost 7 bases, and 10 bases lay in between. The CDR3 contains 14 residues. Germline CDR1 and CDR2: MNHEY and SVGAGI. In DNA form, the CDR3 reads TGTGCCAGCAGTTACTCGACTCCGGAACAGCCCCAGCATCTT. Translation gives CASSYSTPEQPQHL.

The sample holds many counts of this clonotype. This chain links TRBV29-1 with TRBJ2-5, with TRBD1 identical over 9 bases. Germline trimming cut 6 bases from V and 4 bases from J; bases unmatched to any gene: 6. From germline, CDR1 is SQVTM and CDR2 ANQGSEA. The CDR3 consists of 13 residues. The chain's CDR3 is CSVARTGVETQYF. CDR3 in DNA: TGCAGCGTGGCAAGGACAGGGGTAGAGACCCAGTACTTC.

This clonotype was counted ten times or more. The rearrangement links TRBV5-1 to TRBJ1-6; D remains unclear. V was clipped by 0 bases and J by 10 bases, with 11 bases between them. Germline V gives CDR1 SGHRS, CDR2 YFSETQ. The CDR3 loop spans 14 amino acids. In DNA, the CDR3 is TGCGCCAGCAGCTTGGAGGGCAGTTTCTCACCCCTCCACTTT. Protein product: CASSLEGSFSPLHF.

The chain links TRBV2 to TRBJ2-7; TRBD2 is a possible D gene (6 bases). V was shortened by 4 bases and J by 3 bases, with 16 bases between the two germline ends. Germline assignment: CDR1 SNHLY and CDR2 FYNNEI. The CDR3 spans 15 residues. The CDR3 sequence: CASSAEETSYYEQYF. The CDR3 DNA is TGTGCCAGCAGTGCCGAAGAGACTAGTTACTACGAGCAGTACTTC.

Ten or more counts support this clonotype. The genes are TRBV7-9 and TRBJ2-7; TRBD2 matches at 8 bases. The CDR3 has 13 residues. Germline lookup yields CDR1 SEHNR and CDR2 FQNEAQ (reference sequence). V lost 3 bases and J lost 4; bases outside the gene matches: 2. The CDR3 sequence is CASSFSGKYEQYF. For the CDR3, the DNA is TGTGCCAGCAGCTTTAGCGGGAAGTACGAGCAGTACTTC.

This clonotype has at least ten counts. The rearrangement uses TRBV11-2 and TRBJ2-7; 13 bases align to TRBD2. Germline CDR1 reads SGHAT; CDR2 reads FQNNGV. The CDR3 is made up of 18 amino acids. V dropped 2 bases and J dropped 2; count of bases not matched to a gene: 9. CDR3 bases: TGTGCCAGCAGCTTAATCGGCCCGGGACTAGCGGGAACCTACGAGCAGTACTTC. This gives the protein CASSLIGPGLAGTYEQYF.

Turning to this clonotype: A single base separates this from a much larger clone, so it may be a read error. The DNA for the CDR3 is TGCGCCAGCAGACCGCTTCGGACCACAGATGCGCAGTATTTT. It translates to CASRPLRTTDAQYF. The chain employs TRBV5-1 and TRBJ2-3; the D is unclear. The CDR3 has 14 residues. Germline V gene sequence: CDR1 SGHRS, CDR2 YFSETQ.

This clonotype came up many times. This chain links TRBV5-5 with TRBJ2-1; unclear D gene. CDR3 size: 16 residues. Germline V gene lookup returns CDR1 SGHKS and CDR2 YYEKEE (reference sequence). V was shortened by 4 bases and J by 5 bases, with 19 bases between the two germline ends. In DNA, the CDR3 is TGTGCCAGCAGCCCCATCCCCCAAGGGCGTAACAATGAGCAGTTCTTC. It specifies CASSPIPQGRNNEQFF.

This clonotype has only a few counts. The chain combines TRBV6-5 with TRBJ2-7; no clear D. The CDR3 contains 15 residues. CDR1 MNHEY and CDR2 SVGAGI come from the germline V gene. Trimming took off 2 bases at V and 1 base at J, with 12 bases between the two ends. The CDR3 loop is CASSYGGSPSYEQYF. Here the CDR3 DNA reads TGTGCCAGCAGTTACGGTGGCAGCCCGTCCTACGAGCAGTACTTC.

On this clonotype itself: Since a much larger clone is just one base distant, this may be a read error. The CDR3 protein is CASSYAQAGTDTRYF. The CDR3 DNA is TGTGCCAGCAGTTATGCACAGGCGGGCACAGATACGCGGTATTTT. The V call is TRBV12-3 or TRBV12-4, the J call TRBJ2-3; D may correspond to TRBD1 or TRBD2 (5 bases each). The CDR3 spans 15 residues.

The rearrangement joins TRBV10-3 to TRBJ2-2, with 10 bases fitting TRBD1. CDR3 length: 16 residues. CDR1 is ENHRY and CDR2 is SYGVKD in the germline V gene. V dropped 10 bases and J dropped 2; count of bases not matched to a gene: 10. The CDR3 DNA sequence: TGTGCCACCCAGATCCCGACAGGGGGCAACACCGGGGAGCTGTTTTTT. It encodes CATQIPTGGNTGELFF.